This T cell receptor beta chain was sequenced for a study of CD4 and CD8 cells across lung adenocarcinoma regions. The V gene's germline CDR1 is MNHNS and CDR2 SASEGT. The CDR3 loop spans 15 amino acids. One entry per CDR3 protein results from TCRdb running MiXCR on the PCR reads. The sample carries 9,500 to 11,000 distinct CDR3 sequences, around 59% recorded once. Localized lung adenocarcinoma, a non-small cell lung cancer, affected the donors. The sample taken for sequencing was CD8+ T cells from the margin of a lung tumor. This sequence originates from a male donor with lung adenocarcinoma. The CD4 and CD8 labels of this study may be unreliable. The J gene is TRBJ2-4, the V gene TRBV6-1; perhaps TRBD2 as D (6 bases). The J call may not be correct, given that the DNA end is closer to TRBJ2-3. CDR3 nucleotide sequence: TGTGCCAGCTCCAAGGGCGGGCTAGCGAAAGATATTCAGTATTTT. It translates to CASSKGGLAKDIQYF.